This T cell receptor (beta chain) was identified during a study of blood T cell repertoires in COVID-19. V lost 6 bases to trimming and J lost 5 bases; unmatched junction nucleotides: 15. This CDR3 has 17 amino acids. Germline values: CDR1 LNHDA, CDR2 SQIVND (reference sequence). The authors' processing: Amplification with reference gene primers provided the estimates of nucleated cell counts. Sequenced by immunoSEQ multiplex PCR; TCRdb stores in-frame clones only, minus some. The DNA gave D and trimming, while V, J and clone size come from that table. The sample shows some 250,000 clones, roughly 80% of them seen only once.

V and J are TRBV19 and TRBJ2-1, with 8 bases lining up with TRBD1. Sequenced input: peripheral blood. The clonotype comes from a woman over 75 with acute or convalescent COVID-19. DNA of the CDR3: TGTGCCAGTAGCAGGACCGTCCAGGGGGCTTGGGACAATGAGCAGTTCTTC. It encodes CASSRTVQGAWDNEQFF.